Presented here are 8 T cell receptor beta chains from one specimen sequenced in a study of blood T cell repertoires in COVID-19. Repertoires were generated with immunoSEQ multiplex PCR, while TCRdb's copy carries only in-frame clones and drops some. This sample yields approximately 19,000 clones, of which approximately 93% are seen a single time; roughly 5.8% belongs to the top ten. The sample taken for sequencing was peripheral blood. The source is a human donor in a cohort sampled during active COVID-19.

The V gene is TRBV28, the J gene TRBJ1-5, with D maybe TRBD1 (6 bases). The CDR3 totals 16 residues. The germline V gene has CDR1 MDHEN and CDR2 SYDVKM. The V gene lost 4 bases and the J gene lost 3 bases, with 16 bases spanning the gap. Written as DNA, the CDR3 is TGTGCCAGCAGTTCTATGTCCGGGGACAACAATCAGCCCCAGCATTTT. It yields the protein CASSSMSGDNNQPQHF. The whole variable domain, filled in from reference TRBV28 and TRBJ1-5, reads DVKVTQSSRYLVKRTGEKVFLECVQDMDHENMFWYRQDPGLGLRLIYFSYDVKMKEKGDIPEGYSVSREKKERFSLILESASTNQTSMYLCASSSMSGDNNQPQHFGDGTRLSIL.

The gene calls are TRBV6-5 and TRBJ1-1, with a possible D match to TRBD1 (6 bases). Trimming shortened V by 0 bases and J by 5 bases, and 10 bases separated the two germline ends. From germline, CDR1 is MNHEY and CDR2 SVGAGI. The CDR3 has 14 residues. Written as DNA, the CDR3 is TGTGCCAGCAGTTACTCGACAGGCGTAACTGAAGCTTTCTTT. It is translated as CASSYSTGVTEAFF.

The chain links TRBV28 to TRBJ1-1; D possibly corresponds to TRBD1 (6 bases). CDR1 is MDHEN, CDR2 SYDVKM, per germline. This CDR3 has 14 residues. V shed 6 bases and J shed 1 base, with 12 bases lying between them. The CDR3 coding sequence is TGTGCCAGCAGGAGGAGGGGGGGGAACACTGAAGCTTTCTTT. Amino acid sequence: CASRRRGGNTEAFF. Full variable domain (remainder filled in from reference TRBV28 and TRBJ1-1): DVKVTQSSRYLVKRTGEKVFLECVQDMDHENMFWYRQDPGLGLRLIYFSYDVKMKEKGDIPEGYSVSREKKERFSLILESASTNQTSMYLCASRRRGGNTEAFFGQGTRLTVV.

This chain links TRBV18 with TRBJ2-5; D possibly corresponds to TRBD2 (5 bases). The V and J ends lost 3 bases and 2 bases respectively, with 25 bases between them. CDR1 and CDR2 from the germline V gene are KGHSH and LQKENI. The CDR3 runs to 19 residues. The CDR3 DNA sequence: TGTGCCAGCTCACCGGTCCTGGCGCTCTCCCACGGAGGTCAAGAGACCCAGTACTTC. This encodes CASSPVLALSHGGQETQYF.

As DNA, the CDR3 is TGTGCCAGCAGCTTAGGGGGAGCTGTCAGCAATGAGCAGTTCTTC. Its protein is CASSLGGAVSNEQFF. The chain carries TRBV7-2 and TRBJ2-1; possibly TRBD2 for D (5 bases). CDR1 and CDR2 from the germline V gene are SGHTA and FQGNSA. The length of the CDR3 is 15 residues. The germline V and J ends were trimmed by 1 base and 6 bases, with 13 bases remaining between them.

The chain employs TRBV5-1 and TRBJ2-5; D is perhaps TRBD1 (5 bases). V was pared by 5 bases and J by 3 bases, with 14 bases between. Germline values: CDR1 SGHRS, CDR2 YFSETQ. The CDR3 has 14 residues. CDR3 DNA: TGCGCCAGCAGGTCGGAACAGGCCAAAGAGACCCAGTACTTC. Its protein product is CASRSEQAKETQYF. The variable domain in full, with the rest retrieved from reference TRBV5-1 and TRBJ2-5, is KAGVTQTPRYLIKTRGQQVTLSCSPISGHRSVSWYQQTPGQGLQFLFEYFSETQRNKGNFPGRFSGRQFSNSRSEMNVSTLELGDSALYLCASRSEQAKETQYFGPGTRLLVL.

This clone came up a few times. The V and J genes are TRBV9 and TRBJ2-7; D is possibly TRBD2 (6 bases). V was pared by 0 bases and J by 1 base, with 17 bases between. The CDR3 loop spans 17 amino acids. Germline CDR1 reads SGDLS; CDR2 reads YYNGEE. CDR3 protein: CASSVARIAVQSYEQYF. CDR3 bases: TGTGCCAGCAGCGTAGCTCGGATAGCGGTACAATCCTACGAGCAGTACTTC.

CDR3 sequence: CASSQRTSRQFF. CDR3 sequence (DNA): TGTGCCAGCAGTCAAAGGACTAGCCGGCAGTTCTTC. The chain recombines TRBV2 with TRBJ2-1; TRBD2 matches 8 bases. This CDR3 has 12 residues. With 5 bases clipped from V and 12 bases from J, the junction kept 6 bases outside the gene matches. CDR1 and CDR2 (germline): SNHLY, FYNNEI.